This TCR beta chain originates from a study of CD8+ T cells in alopecia areata. Extraction of RNA preceded its reverse transcription into cDNA, which served as the sequencing template. Sequenced by immunoSEQ multiplex PCR; TCRdb stores in-frame clones only, minus some. The table has about 290,000 clones, about three fifths seen once. Whole-study results and caveats: While patients received tofacitinib, many expanded lesional clones remained present in scalp and blood.

Indicated treatment: oral pan-JAK inhibitor, 5-10 mg twice daily. T lymphocytes (CD4+ and CD8+) were sorted from PBMCs. This clone was detected once. As yet, its antigen is unknown. The sequencing used CD4+ T cells sorted from blood, collected at week 24, from a patient treated with tofacitinib. The TCR sequence derives from a human donor with alopecia areata.

The CDR3 sequence: CATSPRQGSNYGYTF. The CDR3, as DNA: TGTGCCACCAGCCCGAGGCAGGGGTCGAACTATGGCTACACCTTC. The rearrangement uses TRBV15 and TRBJ1-2, with D perhaps matching TRBD1 (6 bases). The CDR3 covers 15 residues. Trimming took 5 bases from V and 2 from J, leaving 15 bases between them. Germline V gene lookup returns CDR1 LNHNV and CDR2 YYDKDF (reference sequence).